The source of this T cell receptor (beta chain) is a study of T cell responses to AZD1222 COVID-19 vaccine. Germline CDR1 reads KGHSH; CDR2 reads LQKENI. The CDR3 contains 14 residues. V lost 2 bases and J lost 5; bases outside the gene matches: 5. Using immunoSEQ multiplex PCR, the repertoire was profiled, and TCRdb retains in-frame clones only, with some absent. The data hold 150,000 or so clones, with 89% observed a single time. This sequence originates from an adult in good health. The rearrangement links TRBV18 to TRBJ2-7; 8 bases agree with TRBD2. This sample comprised peripheral blood, obtained on day 0 of AZD1222 vaccination. The CDR3 here is CASSPKRELNEQYF. DNA for the CDR3: TGTGCCAGCTCACCAAAGCGGGAGTTGAACGAGCAGTACTTC. The complete variable domain, with remaining parts taken from reference TRBV18 and TRBJ2-7, reads NAGVMQNPRHLVRRRGQEARLRCSPMKGHSHVYWYRQLPEEGLKFMVYLQKENIIDESGMPKERFSAEFPKEGPSILRIQQVVRGDSAAYFCASSPKRELNEQYFGPGTRLTVT.